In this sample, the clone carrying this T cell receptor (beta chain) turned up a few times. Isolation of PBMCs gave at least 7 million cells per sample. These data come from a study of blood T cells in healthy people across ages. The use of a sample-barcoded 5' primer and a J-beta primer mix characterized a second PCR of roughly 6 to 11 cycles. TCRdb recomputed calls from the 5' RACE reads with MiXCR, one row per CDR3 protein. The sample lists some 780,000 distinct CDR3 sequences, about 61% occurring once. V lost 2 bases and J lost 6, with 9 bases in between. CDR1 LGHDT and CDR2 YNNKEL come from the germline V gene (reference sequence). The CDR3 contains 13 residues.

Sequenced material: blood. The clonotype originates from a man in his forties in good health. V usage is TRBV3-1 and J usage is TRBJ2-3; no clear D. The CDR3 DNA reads TGTGCCAGCAGCCAACAGGTTTCGGATACGCAGTATTTT. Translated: CASSQQVSDTQYF.